One sample yielded the 24 T cell receptor beta chains listed below, sequenced in a study of blood T cell repertoires in COVID-19. Data came from immunoSEQ multiplex PCR; TCRdb stores just in-frame clones and leaves some out. This table holds approximately 160,000 clones, roughly 88% found once. Sequencing was performed on peripheral blood. The receptors originated from an elderly woman with active or convalescent COVID-19.

This clone was counted a few times. The V gene is TRBV25-1, the J gene TRBJ1-6, with TRBD1 matching 8 bases. V trimming: 5 bases; J trimming: 10 bases; junction bases outside the gene matches: 10. Germline CDR1 and CDR2: MGHDK and SYGVNS. The CDR3 has 15 amino acids. The CDR3 loop reads CASSTGTGLRSPLHF. Here the CDR3 DNA reads TGTGCCAGCAGTACGGGGACAGGCCTTCGATCACCCCTCCACTTT.

The chain joins TRBV7-2 to TRBJ1-6, with TRBD1 matching 8 bases. From germline, CDR1 is SGHTA and CDR2 FQGNSA. V lost 3 bases, J lost 1 base, and 5 bases stayed unmatched. The CDR3 has 17 amino acids. The CDR3 DNA reads TGTGCCAGCAGCTTCGGACAGGGTGGGTCCTATAATTCACCCCTCCACTTT. Encoded protein: CASSFGQGGSYNSPLHF.

V usage is TRBV7-2 and J usage is TRBJ2-7; tentative D call: TRBD2 (7 bases). The CDR3 runs to 14 residues. The germline gives CDR1 SGHTA, CDR2 FQGNSA. Deletions cut 3 bases from V and 7 bases from J, with 16 bases between. The CDR3 spells CASSLGGARREQYF. The CDR3 DNA is TGTGCCAGCAGCTTGGGGGGGGCCCGTCGGGAGCAGTACTTC.

The V call is TRBV18, the J call TRBJ1-3, with 7 bases that match TRBD1. CDR3 length: 16 amino acids. Trimming removed 5 bases from V and 1 base from J; junction bases left unmatched: 8. Germline lookup yields CDR1 KGHSH and CDR2 LQKENI. CDR3 amino acids: CASSSRTGVSGNTIYF. The CDR3 DNA sequence: TGTGCCAGCTCATCCCGAACAGGGGTTTCTGGAAACACCATATATTTT.

The chain recombines TRBV12-3 or TRBV12-4 with TRBJ2-7; D perhaps matches TRBD1 (5 bases). The CDR3 spans 11 residues. V lost 5 bases to trimming and J lost 9 bases, with 11 bases between them. The CDR3 here is CASSHRQGQYF. CDR3 sequence (DNA): TGTGCCAGCAGTCATCGGCAGGGGCAGTACTTC.

The V and J genes are TRBV4-2 and TRBJ2-5; TRBD2 aligns across 10 bases. CDR1 and CDR2 (germline): LGHNA, YNFKEQ. The V segment lost 1 base and the J segment 3 bases; nucleotides outside the gene matches: 8. The CDR3 length is 17 residues. The CDR3 region has the DNA TGTGCCAGCAGCCAAGGGAAAACTAGCGGGGTGGAAGAGACCCAGTACTTC. Protein sequence: CASSQGKTSGVEETQYF.

The rearrangement joins TRBV3-1 (or the pseudogene TRBV3-2) to TRBJ1-3, with D uncertain. Germline V gives CDR1 LGHDT, CDR2 YNNKEL (reference sequence). Between the trimmed V and J ends, which lost 4 bases and 3 bases, there was a span of 13 bases. This CDR3 region has 15 residues. The CDR3 reads CASSLRRLSGNTIYF. The CDR3 DNA is TGTGCCAGCAGCCTTAGAAGACTGAGTGGAAACACCATATATTTT.

This clone has just one count. The CDR3 sequence: CASILQNRRGSVEPQHF. DNA of the CDR3: TGTGCCAGCATTCTACAGAACCGGAGGGGTAGCGTGGAGCCCCAGCATTTT. The chain carries TRBV7-8 and TRBJ1-5; D might be TRBD1 (5 bases). The CDR3 spans 17 residues. V lost 7 bases to trimming and J lost 8 bases, with 27 bases between them. The V gene's germline CDR1 is SGHVS and CDR2 FQNEAQ.

The rearrangement uses TRBV28 and TRBJ2-5, with TRBD1 matching 7 bases. The germline gives CDR1 MDHEN, CDR2 SYDVKM. There are 13 residues in the CDR3. Trimming cost V 6 bases and J 5 bases; bases outside gene matches: 6. The CDR3 is CASRRGGEETQYF. Here the CDR3 DNA reads TGTGCCAGCAGACGAGGGGGCGAGGAGACCCAGTACTTC.

The chain links TRBV10-3 to TRBJ2-1, with D possibly TRBD1 on 6 matching bases. Germline-derived CDR1 and CDR2 are ENHRY and SYGVKD. With 3 bases removed from V and 2 bases from J, the gap between germline ends came to 14 bases. The CDR3 consists of 16 residues. In nucleotides, the CDR3 is TGTGCCATCAGTGACCTAGGACAGAAAGCCTACAATGAGCAGTTCTTC. Translated: CAISDLGQKAYNEQFF.

The chain couples TRBV27 to TRBJ2-2; 9 bases match TRBD1. Germline V lookup: CDR1 MNHEY, CDR2 SMNVEV (reference sequence). The junction had 9 bases not matched to a gene; V was cut back by 5 bases and J by 5 bases. CDR3 size: 16 residues. CDR3 region: CASSLPPGQGTGELFF. CDR3 DNA sequence: TGTGCCAGCAGTCTACCCCCCGGACAGGGGACCGGGGAGCTGTTTTTT.

A single count supports this clone. The CDR3 protein is CASSLTGSYEQYF. DNA of the CDR3: TGTGCCAGCAGCTTGACAGGCTCCTACGAGCAGTACTTC. This sequence joins TRBV5-8 and TRBJ2-7; D possibly corresponds to TRBD1 (5 bases). Deletions cut 1 base from V and 0 bases from J, with 5 bases between. In germline, CDR1 is SGHTS, CDR2 YDEGEE. The CDR3 loop spans 13 amino acids.

The rearrangement joins TRBV10-2 to TRBJ1-3; 7 bases fit TRBD1. The CDR3 sequence is 14 residues long. Germline V gene data show CDR1 as WSHSY and CDR2 as SAAADI. J lost 4 bases, V lost 2 bases, and 2 bases had no gene match. The CDR3 DNA follows: TGCGCCAGCAGTGAGCAGGGGGTCGGAAACACCATATATTTT. The encoded protein is CASSEQGVGNTIYF.

Notes on this clone: The CDR3 end shows no conserved phenylalanine or tryptophan, and so a read error is likely. The chain carries TRBV12-3 or TRBV12-4 and TRBJ1-2; no clear D. The CDR3 loop spans 13 amino acids. The V end was cut by 3 bases, the J end by 1 base, with 6 bases between. For the CDR3, the DNA is TGTGCCAGCAGTTTCACCGTTAACTATGGCTACACCCTC. This translates into CASSFTVNYGYTL.

This clone was seen a few times. The rearrangement links TRBV6-2 or TRBV6-3 to TRBJ1-4; 7 bases fit TRBD1. Trimming at V came to 6 bases and at J to 0 bases, leaving 4 bases not matched to a gene. From germline, CDR1 is MNHEY and CDR2 SVGEGT. The CDR3 runs to 15 residues. CDR3 in amino acids: CASSRGTATNEKLFF. Here the CDR3 DNA reads TGTGCCAGCAGCCGCGGGACAGCAACTAATGAAAAACTGTTTTTT.

This clone has a handful of counts. The chain joins TRBV6-5 to TRBJ1-1, with TRBD1 matching 8 bases. Germline CDR1 is MNHEY and CDR2 is SVGAGI. There are 14 residues in the CDR3. V was pared by 5 bases and J by 4 bases, with 6 bases of the junction left unmatched. CDR3: CASSKTGEGTEAFF. The CDR3 coding sequence is TGTGCCAGCAGTAAGACAGGGGAGGGCACTGAAGCTTTCTTT.

The chain is built from TRBV18 and TRBJ2-7; 8 bases are shared with TRBD1. The V and J ends lost 6 bases and 1 base, in that order; junction bases with no gene match: 8. The germline CDR1 and CDR2 sequences are KGHSH and LQKENI. The CDR3 totals 15 residues. The CDR3 nucleotides read TGTGCCAGCTCTTTGACAGGGGATCGGTCCTACGAGCAGTACTTC. This sequence encodes CASSLTGDRSYEQYF.

CDR3 nucleotides: TGTGCCAGCAGCCAAGAAACGGGGCGGGGCAACTACAATGAGCAGTTCTTC. It is translated as CASSQETGRGNYNEQFF. This sequence joins TRBV3-1 (or the pseudogene TRBV3-2) and TRBJ2-1, with D possibly TRBD2 on 6 matching bases. In germline, CDR1 is LGHDT, CDR2 YNNKEL (reference sequence). V was shortened by 0 bases and J by 3 bases, with 15 bases between the two germline ends. This CDR3 is 17 amino acids long.

This clone was counted a single time. The chain uses TRBV10-2 and TRBJ2-5; TRBD2 agrees at 8 bases. CDR1 and CDR2 from the germline V gene are WSHSY and SAAADI. This CDR3 is 15 amino acids long. V trimming: 2 bases; J trimming: 5 bases; junction bases outside the gene matches: 7. The CDR3 bases are TGCGCCAGCAGTGAGACCGGGACTAGTCCCGAGACCCAGTACTTC. This translates into CASSETGTSPETQYF.

V is TRBV30 and J is TRBJ1-6; D gene uncertain. Germline V gene data show CDR1 as GTSNPN and CDR2 as SVGIG (reference sequence). With 2 bases removed from V and 1 base from J, the gap between germline ends came to 6 bases. CDR3 size: 14 residues. For the CDR3, the DNA is TGTGCCTGGAGTAGCGGTTCCTATAATTCACCCCTCCACTTT. Residues: CAWSSGSYNSPLHF.

A few counts support this clone. The gene calls are TRBV11-2 and TRBJ2-5, with D perhaps matching TRBD1 (6 bases). V lost 5 bases and J 5 bases, leaving 12 bases between the germline ends. The CDR3 extends over 13 amino acids. CDR1 is SGHAT and CDR2 is FQNNGV in the germline V gene. This chain's CDR3 is CASSGTGLETQYF. The DNA for the CDR3 is TGTGCCAGCAGCGGTACAGGGTTGGAGACCCAGTACTTC.

The chain recombines TRBV19 with TRBJ1-5, with a weak D call TRBD1 (5 bases). Trimming removed 7 bases from V and 9 bases from J, with 16 bases in between. The CDR3 is made up of 13 amino acids. The germline CDR1 and CDR2 sequences are LNHDA and SQIVND (reference sequence). The CDR3 nucleotides read TGTGCCAGTAAAATGGGAGGGGCCGGGCCCCAGCATTTT. Translating gives CASKMGGAGPQHF.

The chain is built from TRBV21-1 and TRBJ1-2; TRBD1, the table's D call, lacks a check against the DNA. TRBV21-1 is termed a pseudogene. The CDR3 has 11 residues. CDR3 sequence: CAPRTGVGYTF. The CDR3, as DNA: TGTGCCCCTCGGACAGGGGTAGGCTACACCTTC.

This chain's CDR3 is CASSQDRQGDSQPQHF. The CDR3 DNA follows: TGCGCCAGCAGCCAAGATCGGCAGGGGGATTCTCAGCCCCAGCATTTT. This rearrangement joins TRBV4-1 to TRBJ1-5; TRBD1 matches at 7 bases. This CDR3 region has 16 residues. Trimming took 0 bases from V and 6 from J; bases not matched to a gene: 8. Germline CDR1 is MGHRA and CDR2 is YSYEKL.